The 11 T cell receptor beta chains listed next were all sequenced from one sample in a study of blood T cell repertoires in COVID-19. Here immunoSEQ multiplex PCR was the method, and the copy in TCRdb shows in-frame clones only, minus some. The table includes fewer than 400,000 clones, over 75% detected once. Source material: PBMCs or T cells enriched from blood (not recorded which). The receptors here all came from a man younger than 45 who had recovered from COVID-19.

About this clone: Other DNA sequences of this sample code for an identical CDR3. This chain joins TRBV5-1 and TRBJ2-5, with D perhaps TRBD1 (6 bases). Germline values: CDR1 SGHRS, CDR2 YFSETQ. Trimming stripped 2 bases from V and 5 bases from J, with 13 bases between. The CDR3 consists of 14 residues. CDR3 DNA sequence: TGCGCCAGCAGCTTAGGGGGACGTGGCGAGACCCAGTACTTC. It specifies CASSLGGRGETQYF. Full variable domain (missing parts from reference TRBV5-1 and TRBJ2-5): KAGVTQTPRYLIKTRGQQVTLSCSPISGHRSVSWYQQTPGQGLQFLFEYFSETQRNKGNFPGRFSGRQFSNSRSEMNVSTLELGDSALYLCASSLGGRGETQYFGPGTRLLVL.

The chain combines TRBV19 with TRBJ2-1; 12 bases map to TRBD2. The germline V gene has CDR1 LNHDA and CDR2 SQIVND (reference sequence). V was clipped by 2 bases and J by 5 bases; unmatched bases: 7. The CDR3 runs 17 residues. CDR3 sequence (DNA): TGTGCCAGTAGTATAAACAGACTAGCGGGGGCTAACAATGAGCAGTTCTTC. The encoded protein is CASSINRLAGANNEQFF.

CDR3 DNA sequence: TGTGCCAGCAGCTTAGGTCGGACTAGCGGGGGTTACGATACGCAGTATTTT. This codes for CASSLGRTSGGYDTQYF. The chain recombines TRBV7-8 with TRBJ2-3, with TRBD2 matching over 13 bases. CDR1 is SGHVS, CDR2 FQNEAQ, per germline. V lost 1 base to trimming and J lost 6 bases; unmatched junction nucleotides: 7. This CDR3 contains 17 residues.

This chain uses TRBV11-2 with TRBJ2-2; no clear D gene. The V gene's germline CDR1 is SGHAT and CDR2 FQNNGV. Between the trimmed V and J ends, which lost 1 base and 3 bases, there was a span of 9 bases. CDR3 length: 15 amino acids. CDR3: CASSLGGTYTGELFF. CDR3 sequence (DNA): TGTGCCAGCAGCTTAGGTGGCACCTACACCGGGGAGCTGTTTTTT. The complete variable domain, with remaining parts taken from reference TRBV11-2 and TRBJ2-2, reads EAGVAQSPRYKIIEKRQSVAFWCNPISGHATLYWYQQILGQGPKLLIQFQNNGVVDDSQLPKDRFSAERLKGVDSTLKIQPAKLEDSAVYLCASSLGGTYTGELFFGEGSRLTVL.

The V gene is TRBV2, the J gene TRBJ1-1; 10 nucleotides align to TRBD1. CDR1 and CDR2 from the germline V gene are SNHLY and FYNNEI. The trim removed 6 bases at V and 6 bases at J, leaving 7 bases unmatched. The CDR3 has 14 amino acids. The DNA for the CDR3 is TGTGCCAGCAGGACGGGACAGGGGAGACCTGAAGCTTTCTTT. Translating gives CASRTGQGRPEAFF.

This clone was seen a few times. V gene TRBV5-1 combines with J gene TRBJ2-5; TRBD2 might be the D (6 bases). The germline CDR1 and CDR2 sequences are SGHRS and YFSETQ. The CDR3 is 15 amino acids. V was trimmed by 1 base and J by 0 bases, leaving 10 bases between them. CDR3 coding DNA: TGCGCCAGCAGCTTGTCAGGACTAAACCAAGAGACCCAGTACTTC. It is translated as CASSLSGLNQETQYF.

The rearrangement links TRBV19 to TRBJ2-3; 8 bases line up with TRBD1. Germline V lookup: CDR1 LNHDA, CDR2 SQIVND (reference sequence). CDR3 size: 15 residues. The V segment lost 4 bases and the J segment 7 bases; nucleotides outside the gene matches: 10. Here the CDR3 reads CASSKNGRGPNTQYF. CDR3 DNA sequence: TGTGCCAGTAGTAAAAATGGCAGGGGGCCAAATACGCAGTATTTT.

This clone turned up a few times. This chain uses TRBV24-1 with TRBJ2-1, with TRBD1 matching 7 bases. J was trimmed by 4 bases and V by 4 bases; bases with no gene match: 9. Looked up from germline, CDR1 is KGHDR and CDR2 is SFDVKD. The CDR3 loop spans 16 amino acids. The CDR3 loop reads CATSDAAGTEYNEQFF. The CDR3 DNA is TGTGCCACCAGTGACGCAGCCGGGACAGAGTACAATGAGCAGTTCTTC.

This chain joins TRBV30 and TRBJ2-4; weak D call: TRBD1 (5 bases). Germline values: CDR1 GTSNPN, CDR2 SVGIG (reference sequence). V was shortened by 0 bases and J by 1 base, with 13 bases between the two germline ends. The CDR3 loop spans 16 amino acids. As DNA, the CDR3 is TGTGCCTGGAGTGTATGGGGCCAACAGGCCAAAAACATTCAGTACTTC. Its translation is CAWSVWGQQAKNIQYF.

V gene TRBV29-1 combines with J gene TRBJ2-5; D may be TRBD1 (5 bases). Germline V gene data show CDR1 as SQVTM and CDR2 as ANQGSEA. The germline V and J ends were trimmed by 6 bases and 1 base, with 9 bases remaining between them. CDR3 length equals 12 residues. This CDR3 is CSVRQLQETQYF. The CDR3 DNA is TGCAGCGTAAGACAGCTCCAAGAGACCCAGTACTTC.

V is TRBV6-4 and J is TRBJ2-3, with TRBD1 matching 7 bases. Germline CDR1 MRHNA, CDR2 SNTAGT. The CDR3 contains 14 residues. The V segment lost 3 bases and the J segment 0 bases; nucleotides outside the gene matches: 0. The CDR3 loop reads CASSEGGSTDTQYF. CDR3 in DNA: TGTGCCAGCAGTGAAGGGGGCAGCACAGATACGCAGTATTTT.